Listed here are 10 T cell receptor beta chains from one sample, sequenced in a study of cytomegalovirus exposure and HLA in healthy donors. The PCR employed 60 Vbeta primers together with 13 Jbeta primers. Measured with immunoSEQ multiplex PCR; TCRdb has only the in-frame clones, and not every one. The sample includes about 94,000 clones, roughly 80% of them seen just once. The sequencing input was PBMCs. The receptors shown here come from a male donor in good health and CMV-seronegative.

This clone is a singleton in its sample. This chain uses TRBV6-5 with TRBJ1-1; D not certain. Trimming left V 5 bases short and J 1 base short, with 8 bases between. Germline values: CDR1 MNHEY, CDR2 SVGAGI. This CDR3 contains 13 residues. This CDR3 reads CASSVQQNTEAFF. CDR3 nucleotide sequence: TGTGCCAGCAGTGTACAGCAGAACACTGAAGCTTTCTTT.

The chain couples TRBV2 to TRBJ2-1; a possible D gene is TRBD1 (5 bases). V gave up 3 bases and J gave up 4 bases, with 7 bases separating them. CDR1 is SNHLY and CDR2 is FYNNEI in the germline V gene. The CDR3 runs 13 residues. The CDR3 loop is CASSEGQYNEQFF. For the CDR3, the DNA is TGTGCCAGCAGTGAGGGGCAGTACAATGAGCAGTTCTTC.

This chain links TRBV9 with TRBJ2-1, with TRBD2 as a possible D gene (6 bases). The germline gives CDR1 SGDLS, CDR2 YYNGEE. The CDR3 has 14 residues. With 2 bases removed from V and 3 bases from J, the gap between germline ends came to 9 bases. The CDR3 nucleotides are TGTGCCAGCAGCGTGTGGGACTTCTACAATGAGCAGTTCTTC. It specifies CASSVWDFYNEQFF. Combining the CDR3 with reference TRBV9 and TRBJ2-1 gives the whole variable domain DSGVTQTPKHLITATGQRVTLRCSPRSGDLSVYWYQQSLDQGLQFLIQYYNGEERAKGNILERFSAQQFPDLHSELNLSSLELGDSALYFCASSVWDFYNEQFFGPGTRLTVL.

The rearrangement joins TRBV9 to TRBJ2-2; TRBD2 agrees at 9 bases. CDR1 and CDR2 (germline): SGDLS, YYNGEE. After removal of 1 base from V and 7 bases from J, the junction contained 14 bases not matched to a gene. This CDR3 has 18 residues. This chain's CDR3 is CASSVTSVAGGPGGELFF. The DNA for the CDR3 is TGTGCCAGCAGCGTAACCTCGGTGGCGGGAGGGCCGGGCGGGGAGCTGTTTTTT.

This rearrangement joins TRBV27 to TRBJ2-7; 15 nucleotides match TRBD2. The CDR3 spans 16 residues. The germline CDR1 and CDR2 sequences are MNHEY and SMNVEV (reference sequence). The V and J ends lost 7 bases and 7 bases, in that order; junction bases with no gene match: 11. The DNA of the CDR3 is TGTGCCAGCACCCGGACTAGCGGGGGGGTTTTTGGAGAGCAGTACTTC. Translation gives CASTRTSGGVFGEQYF.

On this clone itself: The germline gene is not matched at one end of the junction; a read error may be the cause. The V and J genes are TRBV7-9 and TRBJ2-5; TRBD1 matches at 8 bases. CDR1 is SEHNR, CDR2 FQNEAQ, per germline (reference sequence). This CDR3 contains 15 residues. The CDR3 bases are TGTTCCAGCAGCTTAGGGACAGGATACCAAGAGACCCAGTACTTC. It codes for CSSSLGTGYQETQYF.

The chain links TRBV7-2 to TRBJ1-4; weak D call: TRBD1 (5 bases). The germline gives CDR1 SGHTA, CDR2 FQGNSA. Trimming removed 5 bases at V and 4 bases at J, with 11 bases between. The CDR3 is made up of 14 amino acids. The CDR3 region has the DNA TGTGCCAGCAGCCCGGGGGTCGTTAATGAAAAACTGTTTTTT. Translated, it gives CASSPGVVNEKLFF.

The CDR3 DNA reads TGTGCCAGCAGCGGCGGGAACACTGAAGCTTTCTTT. Its protein product is CASSGGNTEAFF. The chain joins TRBV2 to TRBJ1-1; D unclear. There are 12 residues in the CDR3. The germline V gene encodes CDR1 SNHLY and CDR2 FYNNEI. V was shortened by 6 bases and J by 1 base, with 6 bases between the two germline ends. The whole variable domain, filled in from reference TRBV2 and TRBJ1-1, reads EPEVTQTPSHQVTQMGQEVILRCVPISNHLYFYWYRQILGQKVEFLVSFYNNEISEKSEIFDDQFSVERPDGSNFTLKIRSTKLEDSAMYFCASSGGNTEAFFGQGTRLTVV.

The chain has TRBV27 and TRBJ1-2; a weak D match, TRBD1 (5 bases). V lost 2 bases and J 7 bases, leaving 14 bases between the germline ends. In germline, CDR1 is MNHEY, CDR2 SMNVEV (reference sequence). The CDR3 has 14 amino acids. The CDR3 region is CASSLEAGLPGYTF. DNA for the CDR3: TGTGCCAGCAGTTTAGAGGCAGGGTTGCCTGGCTACACCTTC.

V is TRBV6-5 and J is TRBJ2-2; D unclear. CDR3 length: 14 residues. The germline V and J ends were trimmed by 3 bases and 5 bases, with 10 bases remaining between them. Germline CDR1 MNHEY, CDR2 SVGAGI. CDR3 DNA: TGTGCCAGCAGTTATGGGCAGCCAACCGGGGAGCTGTTTTTT. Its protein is CASSYGQPTGELFF.